Listed below are T cell receptor beta chains from one sample, sequenced in a study of blood T cell repertoires in COVID-19. Clones were sequenced by immunoSEQ multiplex PCR, and TCRdb holds only the in-frame ones, with some missing. The sample has some 140,000 clones; about 85% are singletons. The specimen was peripheral blood. Receptor source: a man aged 55 to 70 with COVID-19, enrolled during active disease. The CDR3 runs from the conserved cysteine through the conserved F or W.

CASSFRGGYTEAFF	TRBV19	TRBJ1-1
CASSQSDRGWANEKLFF	TRBV28	TRBJ1-4
CASSLGGGAKQYEQYF	TRBV5-1	TRBJ2-7
CASSQRTGYQETQYF	TRBV3-1/TRBV3-2	TRBJ2-5
CASIASAGAEAFF	TRBV6-5	TRBJ1-1
CASRELGTGVDYGYTF	TRBV6-1	TRBJ1-2
CASSSAGTGDEKLFF	TRBV27	TRBJ1-4
CSAIGTNPEQYF	TRBV29-1	TRBJ2-7
CASSYRRQNTDTQYF	TRBV6-5	TRBJ2-3
CASSYVGRGSGEQYF	TRBV6-5	TRBJ2-7
CASSSLGLAGIETQYF	TRBV7-2	TRBJ2-5
CASSEPSGGYNTGELFF	TRBV25-1	TRBJ2-2
CASSLNRGGSDEQYF	TRBV18	TRBJ2-7
CAISEGKGMEQYF	TRBV10-3	TRBJ2-7
CASSPLEPQETQYF	TRBV6-5	TRBJ2-5
CATSDIAGGLETQYF	TRBV24-1	TRBJ2-5
CASRSGQGGQPQHF	TRBV6-6	TRBJ1-5
CASSQDPGRDEKLFF	TRBV4-2	TRBJ1-4
CASSPYLTGSNQPQHF	TRBV7-2	TRBJ1-5
CASSLAPIGTGPSNQPQHF	TRBV7-9	TRBJ1-5
CASSAGTGFEAFF	TRBV7-2	TRBJ1-1
CASSSTGTRSPADTQYF	TRBV6-4	TRBJ2-3
CASSLALGAQSPLHF	TRBV7-9	TRBJ1-6
CASSGSDYEQYF	TRBV10-3	TRBJ2-7
CATSDFAGGKGYTF	TRBV24-1	TRBJ1-2
CSVSGTGGNQPQHF	TRBV29-1	TRBJ1-5
CSVDQGTYGYTF	TRBV29-1	TRBJ1-2
CATSRDLQTNQPQHF	TRBV15	TRBJ1-5